This TCR beta chain was sequenced during a study of Graves' ophthalmopathy and Graves' hyperthyroidism. Germline lookup yields CDR1 LNHDA and CDR2 SQIVND (reference sequence). CDR3 length: 13 residues. Study-level results: In separating ophthalmopathy from stable hyperthyroidism, a 13-signature model achieved roughly 87% sensitivity and nearly 84% specificity.

This clonotype has a count of ten or more. Its specificity is not known. At one end, the junction sequence differs from germline, possibly due to a read error. Investigators amplified TCR beta CDR3 regions from RNA transcripts. Amplification began with first-round RT-PCR using HTBI primers, then second-round multiplex PCR was performed. MiXCR, applied by TCRdb to the multiplex PCR reads, yields one record per CDR3 protein. This table holds about 370,000 distinct CDR3 sequences, about a sixth found once. Ineligible for inclusion were patients with other autoimmune diseases, uncontrolled infections, pregnancy or lactation. A diagnosis was made from clinical symptoms together with serum thyroxine, TRAb, thyroid ultrasound and orbital computed tomography.

The gene calls are TRBV19 and TRBJ2-7, with unresolved D. Sequences were obtained from peripheral blood. This TCR derives from a woman aged 18-29 years with Graves' ophthalmopathy. In DNA form, the CDR3 reads TGCGCCAGTAGTAAACTGACCTCCTACGAGCAGTACTTC. It specifies CASSKLTSYEQYF.